The rows below give T cell receptor beta chains drawn from one sample of a study of cytomegalovirus exposure and HLA in healthy donors. Clones were read by immunoSEQ multiplex PCR, and TCRdb kept only the in-frame ones, dropping some. The sample lists some 70,000 clones, about 89% seen once, with over 1.5% in the top ten. Sample: PBMCs. All receptors come from a woman in her late teens or twenties in good health and CMV-seronegative. Both conserved end residues are part of each CDR3. A D gene is named only where the DNA matches it firmly. The size of a clone is reported for some rows only, either as once, few or many, or as a class for expanded clones.

d_gene	v_gene	abundance	j_gene	CDR3aa	CDR3nt
TRBD1	TRBV11-2	NA	TRBJ2-1	CASNIPGQGHNEQFF	TGTGCCAGCAATATCCCGGGACAGGGTCACAATGAGCAGTTCTTC
TRBD2	TRBV5-1	NA	TRBJ2-3	CASSREGFGTDTQYF	TGCGCCAGCAGCCGGGAGGGGTTTGGGACAGATACGCAGTATTTT
NA	TRBV4-3	NA	TRBJ2-5	CASSQDGRGWQETQYF	TGCGCCAGCAGCCAAGATGGAAGGGGATGGCAAGAGACCCAGTACTTC
TRBD2	TRBV4-2	few	TRBJ2-7	CASSQDVAGVAYEQYF	TGTGCCAGCAGCCAAGACGTGGCGGGAGTCGCCTACGAGCAGTACTTC
NA	TRBV9	NA	TRBJ2-5	CASSPNFSGTQYF	TGTGCCAGCAGCCCTAACTTTAGCGGGACCCAGTACTTC
NA	TRBV15	NA	TRBJ2-3	CATSRSTQRDTQYF	TGTGCCACCAGCAGGTCGACTCAGCGAGATACGCAGTATTTT
NA	TRBV7-2	NA	TRBJ2-1	CASSLRVNEQFF	TGTGCCAGCAGCTTACGGGTAAATGAGCAGTTCTTC
TRBD2	TRBV7-6	NA	TRBJ2-7	CASSDKAGDEQYF	TGTGCCAGCAGCGATAAGGCGGGAGACGAGCAGTACTTC
NA	TRBV6-1	once	TRBJ1-3	CASSERMDRSSGNTIYF	TGTGCCAGCAGTGAACGGATGGACAGATCCTCTGGAAACACCATATATTTT
TRBD1	TRBV4-1	NA	TRBJ2-1	CASSQDPGTGTYNEQFF	TGCGCCAGCAGCCAAGATCCGGGGACAGGGACCTACAATGAGCAGTTCTTC
NA	TRBV18	NA	TRBJ2-1	CASSLLLEEQFF	TGTGCCAGCTCACTATTACTGGAGGAGCAGTTCTTC
TRBD1	TRBV28	NA	TRBJ1-1	CASSLDRATEAFF	TGTGCCAGCAGTTTGGACAGGGCCACTGAAGCTTTCTTT
NA	TRBV4-1	NA	TRBJ1-1	CASSPEGVGSGLDTEAFF	TGCGCCAGCAGCCCCGAGGGTGTCGGCTCTGGGTTGGACACTGAAGCTTTCTTT
NA	TRBV28	once	TRBJ1-3	CASSPTQGSGNTIYF	TGTGCCAGCAGTCCCACACAGGGCTCTGGAAACACCATATATTTT
NA	TRBV30	NA	TRBJ1-1	CACEQGIEAFF	TGTGCCTGCGAACAGGGTATTGAAGCTTTCTTT
NA	TRBV6-1	NA	TRBJ1-1	CASSLTGFRTEAFF	TGTGCCAGCAGTCTAACAGGTTTCCGGACTGAAGCTTTCTTT
NA	TRBV27	NA	TRBJ1-5	CASSPGSPGGAQHF	TGTGCCAGCAGTCCCGGGTCCCCGGGGGGAGCCCAGCATTTT
TRBD1	TRBV18	NA	TRBJ1-1	CASSPGTGEGTEAFF	TGTGCCAGCTCACCAGGGACAGGGGAAGGCACTGAAGCTTTCTTT